Each of the 2 T cell receptor beta chains below was sequenced from the same sample in a study of regulatory T cells in long-lasting Graves disease. The authors built TCR beta libraries using iRepertoire HTBI primers and Arm-PCR of CDR3 regions. TCRdb re-called the multiplex PCR reads with MiXCR, one entry per CDR3 protein. Of about 380,000 distinct CDR3 sequences listed, 15% to 19% were seen once; the top ten hold approximately 21%. Time point denoted: newly diagnosed GD, antithyroid drugs for less than 3 months. After RNA was extracted from PBMCs, the TCR library was made from it. The sequencing here drew on peripheral blood mononuclear cells (PBMCs), taken at new diagnosis, from a patient treated with antithyroid drugs. These receptors were taken from a female donor with Graves disease.

There are a few counts of this clonotype. The chain uses TRBV20-1 and TRBJ1-2; D perhaps matches TRBD1 (5 bases). This CDR3 has 11 amino acids. The V gene lost 4 bases and the J gene lost 4 bases, with 7 bases spanning the gap. Germline-derived CDR1 and CDR2 are DFQATT and SNEGSKA (reference sequence). The CDR3 coding sequence is TGCAGTGCTATTGGGGGCTATGGCTACACCTTC. It codes for CSAIGGYGYTF.

The chain links TRBV7-2 to TRBJ1-4; D not certain. Trimming pared 1 base from V and 3 bases from J, leaving 9 bases between. This CDR3 spans 15 amino acids. From germline, CDR1 is SGHTA and CDR2 FQGNSA. This CDR3 is CASSLEYGSNEKLFF. The CDR3 nucleotides are TGTGCCAGCAGCTTAGAGTACGGGTCTAATGAAAAACTGTTTTTT.